This TCR beta chain was sequenced in a study of blood T cell repertoires in COVID-19. In the study overall: Some COVID-19 samples were acute and others convalescent; all came from the United States, Italy and Spain. PBMCs, B-cell-depleted T cells, or T cells provided the cDNA or gDNA that made up the material.

Germline lookup yields CDR1 GTSNPN and CDR2 SVGIG (reference sequence). V shed 6 bases and J 2 bases; nucleotides not matched to a gene: 13. This CDR3 is built from 18 residues. Authors' analysis steps: Reference gene primers were amplified, and this amplification served to estimate nucleated cell counts. Assay used: immunoSEQ multiplex PCR; TCRdb lists only in-frame clones, some missing. The DNA gave D and trimming, while V, J and clone size come from that table. The sample consists of 75,000 to 100,000 clones, about 85% of them appearing once. V and J are TRBV30 and TRBJ2-6, with 10 bases lining up with TRBD2. Source material: peripheral blood. This sequence was found in a man aged 55 to 70 with acute or convalescent COVID-19. The CDR3 DNA reads as TGTGCCTGTAACCCGAGCGGGGGGGCGTATACTGGGGCCAACGTCCTGACTTTC. Encoded protein: CACNPSGGAYTGANVLTF.